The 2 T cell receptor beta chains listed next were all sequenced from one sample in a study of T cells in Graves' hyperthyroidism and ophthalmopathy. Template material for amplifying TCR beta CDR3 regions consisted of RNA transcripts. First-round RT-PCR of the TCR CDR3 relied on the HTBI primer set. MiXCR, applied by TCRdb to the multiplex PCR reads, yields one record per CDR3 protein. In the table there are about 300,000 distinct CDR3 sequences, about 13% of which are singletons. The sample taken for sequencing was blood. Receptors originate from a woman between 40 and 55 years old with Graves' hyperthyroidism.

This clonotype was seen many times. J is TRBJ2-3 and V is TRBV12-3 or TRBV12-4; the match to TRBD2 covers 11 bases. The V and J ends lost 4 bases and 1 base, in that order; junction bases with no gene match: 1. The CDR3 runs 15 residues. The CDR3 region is CASSSLAGGTDTQYF. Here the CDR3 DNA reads TGTGCCAGCAGTTCACTAGCGGGAGGCACAGATACGCAGTATTTT.

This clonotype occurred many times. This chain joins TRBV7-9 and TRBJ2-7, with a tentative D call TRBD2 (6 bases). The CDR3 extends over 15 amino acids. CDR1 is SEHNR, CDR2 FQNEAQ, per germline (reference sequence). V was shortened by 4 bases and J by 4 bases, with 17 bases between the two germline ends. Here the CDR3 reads CASSSSLFGSYEQYF. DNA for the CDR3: TGTGCCAGCAGCTCCTCCCTTTTCGGGAGTTACGAGCAGTACTTC. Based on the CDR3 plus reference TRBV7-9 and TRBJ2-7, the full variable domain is DTGVSQNPRHKITKRGQNVTFRCDPISEHNRLYWYRQTLGQGPEFLTYFQNEAQLEKSRLLSDRFSAERPKGSFSTLEIQRTEQGDSAMYLCASSSSLFGSYEQYFGPGTRLTVT.